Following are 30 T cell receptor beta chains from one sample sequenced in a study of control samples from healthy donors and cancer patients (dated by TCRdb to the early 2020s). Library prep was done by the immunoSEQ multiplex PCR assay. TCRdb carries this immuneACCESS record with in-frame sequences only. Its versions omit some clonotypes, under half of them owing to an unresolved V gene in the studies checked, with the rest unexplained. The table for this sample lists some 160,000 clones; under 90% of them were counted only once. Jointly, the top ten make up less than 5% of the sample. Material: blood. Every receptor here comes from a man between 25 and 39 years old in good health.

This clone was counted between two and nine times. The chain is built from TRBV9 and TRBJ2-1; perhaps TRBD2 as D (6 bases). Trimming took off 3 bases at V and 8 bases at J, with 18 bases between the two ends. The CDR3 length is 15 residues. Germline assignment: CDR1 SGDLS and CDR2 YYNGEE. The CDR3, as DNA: TGTGCCAGCAGCGCTGACGGGACTCCCGGCGATGAGCAGTTCTTC. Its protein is CASSADGTPGDEQFF.

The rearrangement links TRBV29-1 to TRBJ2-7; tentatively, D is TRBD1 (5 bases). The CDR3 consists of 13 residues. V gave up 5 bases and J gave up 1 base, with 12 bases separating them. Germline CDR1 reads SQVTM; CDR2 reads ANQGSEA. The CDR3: CSVRQPLSYEQYF. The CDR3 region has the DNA TGCAGCGTTCGACAGCCTCTATCCTACGAGCAGTACTTC.

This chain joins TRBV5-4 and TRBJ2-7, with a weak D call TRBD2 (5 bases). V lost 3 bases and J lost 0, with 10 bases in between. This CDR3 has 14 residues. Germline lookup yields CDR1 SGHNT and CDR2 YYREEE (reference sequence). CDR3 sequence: CASSSTGSSYEQYF. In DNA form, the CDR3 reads TGTGCCAGCAGCTCGACGGGGAGCTCCTACGAGCAGTACTTC.

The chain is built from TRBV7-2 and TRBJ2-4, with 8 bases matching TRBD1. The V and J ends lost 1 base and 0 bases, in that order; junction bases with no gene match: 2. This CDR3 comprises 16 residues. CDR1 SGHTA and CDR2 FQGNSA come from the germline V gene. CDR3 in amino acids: CASSLGTGRAKNIQYF. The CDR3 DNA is TGTGCCAGCAGCTTAGGGACAGGGCGAGCCAAAAACATTCAGTACTTC.

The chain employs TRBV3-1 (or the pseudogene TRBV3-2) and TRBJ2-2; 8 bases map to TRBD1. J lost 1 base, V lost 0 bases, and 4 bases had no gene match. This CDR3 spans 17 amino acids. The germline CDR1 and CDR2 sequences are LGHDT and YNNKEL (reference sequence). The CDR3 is CASSQDRGTGNTGELFF. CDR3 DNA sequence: TGTGCCAGCAGCCAAGATAGGGGGACAGGGAACACCGGGGAGCTGTTTTTT.

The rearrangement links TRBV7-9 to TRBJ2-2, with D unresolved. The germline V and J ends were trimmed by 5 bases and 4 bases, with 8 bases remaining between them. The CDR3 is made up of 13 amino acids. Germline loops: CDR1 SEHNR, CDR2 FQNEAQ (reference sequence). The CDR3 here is CASSQISTGELFF. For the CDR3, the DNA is TGTGCCAGCAGCCAGATTTCCACCGGGGAGCTGTTTTTT.

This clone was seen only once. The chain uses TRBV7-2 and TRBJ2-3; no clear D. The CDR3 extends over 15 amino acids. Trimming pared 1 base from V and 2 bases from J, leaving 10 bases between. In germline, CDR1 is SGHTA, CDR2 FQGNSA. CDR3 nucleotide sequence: TGTGCCAGCAGCTTAGATATGCGAACCACAGATACGCAGTATTTT. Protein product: CASSLDMRTTDTQYF.

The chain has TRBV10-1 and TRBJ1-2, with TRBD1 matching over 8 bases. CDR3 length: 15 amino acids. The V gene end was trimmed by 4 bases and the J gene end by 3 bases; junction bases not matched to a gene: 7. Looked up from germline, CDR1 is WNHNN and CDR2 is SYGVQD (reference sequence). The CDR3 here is CASSGDRGLDYGYTF. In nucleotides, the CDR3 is TGCGCCAGCAGTGGAGACAGGGGTTTAGACTATGGCTACACCTTC.

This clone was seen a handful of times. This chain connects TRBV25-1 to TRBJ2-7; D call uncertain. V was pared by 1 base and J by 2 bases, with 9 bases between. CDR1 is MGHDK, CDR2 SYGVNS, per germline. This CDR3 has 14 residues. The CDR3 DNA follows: TGTGCCAGCAGTGAATCGGCAACAACCTACGAGCAGTACTTC. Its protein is CASSESATTYEQYF.

CDR3 amino acids: CSVELQGGQGANYGYTF. The CDR3 nucleotides read TGCAGCGTTGAACTTCAGGGAGGGCAGGGAGCTAACTATGGCTACACCTTC. The genes are TRBV29-1 and TRBJ1-2; D is perhaps TRBD1 (5 bases). The CDR3 has 17 residues. CDR1 SQVTM and CDR2 ANQGSEA come from the germline V gene. Trimming cost V 2 bases and J 0 bases, with 19 bases left between them.

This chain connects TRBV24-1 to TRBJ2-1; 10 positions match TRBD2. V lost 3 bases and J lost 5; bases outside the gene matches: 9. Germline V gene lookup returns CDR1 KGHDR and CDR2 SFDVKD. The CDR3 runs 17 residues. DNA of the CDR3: TGTGCCACCAGTGATCCACTAGCGGGGCGCCTCAACAATGAGCAGTTCTTC. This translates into CATSDPLAGRLNNEQFF.

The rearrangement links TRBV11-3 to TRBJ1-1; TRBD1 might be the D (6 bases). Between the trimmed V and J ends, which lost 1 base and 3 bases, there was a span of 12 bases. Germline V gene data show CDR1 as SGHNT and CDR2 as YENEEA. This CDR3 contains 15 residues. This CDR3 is CASSLARGLDTEAFF. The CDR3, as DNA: TGTGCCAGCAGCTTAGCGAGGGGGTTGGACACTGAAGCTTTCTTT. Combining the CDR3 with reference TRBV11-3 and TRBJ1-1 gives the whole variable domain EAGVVQSPRYKIIEKKQPVAFWCNPISGHNTLYWYLQNLGQGPELLIRYENEEAVDDSQLPKDRFSAERLKGVDSTLKIQPAELGDSAVYLCASSLARGLDTEAFFGQGTRLTVV.

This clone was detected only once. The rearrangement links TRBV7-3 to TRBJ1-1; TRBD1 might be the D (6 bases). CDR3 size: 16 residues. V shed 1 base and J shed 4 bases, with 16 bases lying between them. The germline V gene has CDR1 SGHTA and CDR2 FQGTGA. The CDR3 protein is CASSLNSPPGATEAFF. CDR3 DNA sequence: TGTGCCAGCAGCTTAAACAGCCCCCCGGGGGCCACTGAAGCTTTCTTT.

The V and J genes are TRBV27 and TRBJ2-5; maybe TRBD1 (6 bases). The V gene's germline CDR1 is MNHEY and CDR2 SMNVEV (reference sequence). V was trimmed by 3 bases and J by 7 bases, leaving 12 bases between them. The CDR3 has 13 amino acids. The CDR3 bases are TGTGCCAGCAGTTTGACAGGCCGGGGGACCCAGTACTTC. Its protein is CASSLTGRGTQYF.

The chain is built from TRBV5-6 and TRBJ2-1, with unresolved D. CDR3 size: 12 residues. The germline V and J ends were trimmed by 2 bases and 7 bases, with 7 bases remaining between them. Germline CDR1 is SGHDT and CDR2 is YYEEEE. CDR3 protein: CASSFLPNEQFF. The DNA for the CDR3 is TGTGCCAGCAGCTTTCTTCCTAATGAGCAGTTCTTC.

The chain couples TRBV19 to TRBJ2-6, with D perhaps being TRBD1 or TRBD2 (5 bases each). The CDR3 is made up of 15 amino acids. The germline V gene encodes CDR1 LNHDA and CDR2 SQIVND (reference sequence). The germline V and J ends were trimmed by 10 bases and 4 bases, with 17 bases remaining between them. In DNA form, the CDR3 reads TGTGCCACCCACCCCTTGGGGGTCGGGGCCAACGTCCTGACTTTC. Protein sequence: CATHPLGVGANVLTF.

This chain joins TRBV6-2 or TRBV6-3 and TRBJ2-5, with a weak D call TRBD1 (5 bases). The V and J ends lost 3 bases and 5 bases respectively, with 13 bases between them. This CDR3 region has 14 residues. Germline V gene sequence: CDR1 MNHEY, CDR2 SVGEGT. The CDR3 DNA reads TGTGCCAGCAGTTATCCCGGACATCGGGAGACCCAGTACTTC. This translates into CASSYPGHRETQYF.

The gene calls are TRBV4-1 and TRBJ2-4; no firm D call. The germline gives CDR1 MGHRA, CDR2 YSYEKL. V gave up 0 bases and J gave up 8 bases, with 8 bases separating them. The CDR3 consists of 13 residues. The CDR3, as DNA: TGCGCCAGCAGCCAAGACGGCAGTTACATTCAGTACTTC. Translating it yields CASSQDGSYIQYF.

The CDR3 spells CARRWGGGGPSPSYEQYF. CDR3 bases: TGTGCCCGCCGCTGGGGGGGCGGGGGGCCGTCCCCCTCCTACGAGCAGTACTTC. V and J are TRBV5-4 and TRBJ2-7, with 8 bases that match TRBD2. This CDR3 contains 18 residues. The germline V gene encodes CDR1 SGHNT and CDR2 YYREEE (reference sequence). V shed 10 bases, J shed 0 bases, and the junction held 21 bases outside the gene matches.

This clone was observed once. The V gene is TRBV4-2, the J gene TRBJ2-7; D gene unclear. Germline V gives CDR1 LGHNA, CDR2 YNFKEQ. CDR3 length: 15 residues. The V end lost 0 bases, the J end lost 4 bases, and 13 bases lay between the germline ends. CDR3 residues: CASSQDKGFGYEQYF. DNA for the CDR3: TGTGCCAGCAGCCAAGATAAGGGCTTCGGGTACGAGCAGTACTTC.

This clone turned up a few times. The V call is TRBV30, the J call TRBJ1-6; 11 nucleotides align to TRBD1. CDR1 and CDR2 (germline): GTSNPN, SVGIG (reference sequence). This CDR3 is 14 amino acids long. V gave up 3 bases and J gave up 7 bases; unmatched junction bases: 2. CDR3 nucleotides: TGTGCCTGGAGGGGGGACAGGGGGAATTCACCCCTCCACTTT. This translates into CAWRGDRGNSPLHF.

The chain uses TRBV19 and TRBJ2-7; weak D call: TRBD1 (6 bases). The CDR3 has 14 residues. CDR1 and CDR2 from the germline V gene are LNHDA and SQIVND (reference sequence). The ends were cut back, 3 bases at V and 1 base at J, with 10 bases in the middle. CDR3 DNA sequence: TGTGCCAGTAGTATGGGGCAGGGGTCCTACGAGCAGTACTTC. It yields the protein CASSMGQGSYEQYF. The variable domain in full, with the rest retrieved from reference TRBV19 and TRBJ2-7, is DGGITQSPKYLFRKEGQNVTLSCEQNLNHDAMYWYRQDPGQGLRLIYYSQIVNDFQKGDIAEGYSVSREKKESFPLTVTSAQKNPTAFYLCASSMGQGSYEQYFGPGTRLTVT.

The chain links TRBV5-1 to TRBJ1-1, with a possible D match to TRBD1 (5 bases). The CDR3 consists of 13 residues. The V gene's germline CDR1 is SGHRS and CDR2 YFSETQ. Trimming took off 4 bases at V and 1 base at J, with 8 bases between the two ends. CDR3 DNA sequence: TGCGCCAGCAGCATCAGGGAGAACACTGAAGCTTTCTTT. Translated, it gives CASSIRENTEAFF.

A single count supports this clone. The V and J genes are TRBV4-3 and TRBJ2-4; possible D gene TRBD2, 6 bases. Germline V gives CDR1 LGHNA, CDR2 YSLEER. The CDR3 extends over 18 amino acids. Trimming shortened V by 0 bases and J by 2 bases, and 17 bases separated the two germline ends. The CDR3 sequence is CASSQDRGGMSTKNIQYF. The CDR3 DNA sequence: TGCGCCAGCAGCCAAGATCGTGGAGGGATGAGTACCAAAAACATTCAGTACTTC.

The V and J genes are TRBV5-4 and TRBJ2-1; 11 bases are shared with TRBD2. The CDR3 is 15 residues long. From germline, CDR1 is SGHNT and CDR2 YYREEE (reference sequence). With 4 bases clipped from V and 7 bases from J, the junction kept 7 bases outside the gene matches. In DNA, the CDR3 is TGTGCCAGCAGCAAGACTAGCGGGATTATGAATGAGCAGTTCTTC. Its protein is CASSKTSGIMNEQFF.

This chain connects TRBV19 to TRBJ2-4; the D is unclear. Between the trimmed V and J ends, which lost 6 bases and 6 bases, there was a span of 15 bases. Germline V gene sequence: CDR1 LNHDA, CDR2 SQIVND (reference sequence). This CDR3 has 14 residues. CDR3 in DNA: TGTGCCAGTAGCCTAGAGGATCGGAGAAACATTCAGTACTTC. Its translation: CASSLEDRRNIQYF.

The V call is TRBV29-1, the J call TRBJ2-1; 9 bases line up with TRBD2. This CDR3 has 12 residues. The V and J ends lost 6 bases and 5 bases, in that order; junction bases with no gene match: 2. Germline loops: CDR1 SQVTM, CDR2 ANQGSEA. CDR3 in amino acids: CSVRLADNEQFF. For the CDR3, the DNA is TGCAGCGTAAGACTAGCGGACAATGAGCAGTTCTTC.

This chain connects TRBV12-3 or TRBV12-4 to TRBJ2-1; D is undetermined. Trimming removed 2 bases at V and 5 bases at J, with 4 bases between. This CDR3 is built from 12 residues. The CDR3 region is CASSLIDNEQFF. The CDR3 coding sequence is TGTGCCAGCAGTTTAATCGACAATGAGCAGTTCTTC.

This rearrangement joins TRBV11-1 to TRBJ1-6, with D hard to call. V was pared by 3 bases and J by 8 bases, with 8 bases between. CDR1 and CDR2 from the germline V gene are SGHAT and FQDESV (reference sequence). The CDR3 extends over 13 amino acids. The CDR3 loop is CASSLEEHSPLHF. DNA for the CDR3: TGTGCCAGCAGCTTGGAAGAACATTCACCCCTCCACTTT. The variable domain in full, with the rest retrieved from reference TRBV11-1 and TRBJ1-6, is EAEVAQSPRYKITEKSQAVAFWCDPISGHATLYWYRQILGQGPELLVQFQDESVVDDSQLPKDRFSAERLKGVDSTLKIQPAELGDSAMYLCASSLEEHSPLHFGNGTRLTVT.

This CDR3 is CASSLATSGVTGELFF. CDR3 bases: TGTGCCAGCAGCTTAGCTACTAGCGGGGTCACCGGGGAGCTGTTTTTT. The chain recombines TRBV11-1 with TRBJ2-2, with 10 nucleotides matching TRBD2. The CDR3 spans 16 residues. Trimming took 0 bases from V and 4 from J; bases not matched to a gene: 2. Germline CDR1 is SGHAT and CDR2 is FQDESV (reference sequence).